This T cell receptor beta chain was captured by sequencing in a study of blood T cell repertoires in COVID-19. At the level of the study: There were acute and convalescent COVID-19 samples, and they came from the United States, Italy and Spain. The analysed material was cDNA or gDNA that came from T cells, B-cell-depleted T cells, or PBMCs.

Original processing notes: Amplifying reference gene primers gave estimates of nucleated cell counts. Sequencing was performed with immunoSEQ multiplex PCR; in TCRdb, only in-frame clones are kept and a portion is missing. That table gives V, J and clone size, and the DNA gave D and trimming. The data contain roughly 250,000 clones, roughly 82% of them singletons. Sequencing was carried out using peripheral blood. The TCR was taken from a woman of 80 years or more with active or convalescent COVID-19.

DNA of the CDR3: TGCGCCAGTTATTCAGGGGGCTCTAACTATGGCTACACCTTC. Encoded protein: CASYSGGSNYGYTF. This rearrangement joins TRBV5-1 to TRBJ1-2, with 8 positions matching TRBD1. CDR3 length: 14 amino acids. Germline CDR1 SGHRS, CDR2 YFSETQ. J was trimmed by 0 bases and V by 8 bases; bases with no gene match: 6. Using reference TRBV5-1 and TRBJ1-2 for the parts outside the CDR3, the full variable domain is KAGVTQTPRYLIKTRGQQVTLSCSPISGHRSVSWYQQTPGQGLQFLFEYFSETQRNKGNFPGRFSGRQFSNSRSEMNVSTLELGDSALYLCASYSGGSNYGYTFGSGTRLTVV.